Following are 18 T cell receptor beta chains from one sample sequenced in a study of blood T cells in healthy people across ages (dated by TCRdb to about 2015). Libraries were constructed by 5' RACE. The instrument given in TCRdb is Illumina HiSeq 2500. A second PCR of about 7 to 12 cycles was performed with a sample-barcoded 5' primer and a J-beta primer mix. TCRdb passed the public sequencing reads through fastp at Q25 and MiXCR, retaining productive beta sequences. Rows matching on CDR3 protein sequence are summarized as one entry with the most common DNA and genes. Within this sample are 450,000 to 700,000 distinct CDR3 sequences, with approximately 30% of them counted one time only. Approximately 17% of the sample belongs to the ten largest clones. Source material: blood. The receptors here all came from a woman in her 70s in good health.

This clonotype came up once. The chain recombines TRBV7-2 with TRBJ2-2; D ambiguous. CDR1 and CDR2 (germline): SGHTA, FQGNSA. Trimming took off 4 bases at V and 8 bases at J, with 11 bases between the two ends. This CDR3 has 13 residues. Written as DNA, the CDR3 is TGTGCCAGCAGCTCGCAAGTCACAGGGGAGCTGTTTTTT. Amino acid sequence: CASSSQVTGELFF.

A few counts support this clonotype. CDR3 in DNA: TGCGCCAGCACAGCGGGACAGGGTGTCTACGAGCAGTACTTC. Amino acids: CASTAGQGVYEQYF. The chain couples TRBV5-1 to TRBJ2-1, with 9 positions matching TRBD1. Matching the DNA end better, TRBJ2-7 makes the J call doubtful. Germline V gene lookup returns CDR1 SGHRS and CDR2 YFSETQ. This CDR3 spans 14 amino acids.

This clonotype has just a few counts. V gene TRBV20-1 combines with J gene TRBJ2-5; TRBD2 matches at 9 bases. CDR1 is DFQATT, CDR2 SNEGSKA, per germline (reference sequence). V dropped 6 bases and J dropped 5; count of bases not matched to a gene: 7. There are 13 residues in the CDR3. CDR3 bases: TGCAGTGCCAAACTAGCGGGCGGGGAGACCCAGTACTTC. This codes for CSAKLAGGETQYF.

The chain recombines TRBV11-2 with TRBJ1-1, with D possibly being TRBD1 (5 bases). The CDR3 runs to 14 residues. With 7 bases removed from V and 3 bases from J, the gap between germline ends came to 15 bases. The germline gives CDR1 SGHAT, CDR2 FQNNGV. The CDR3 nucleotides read TGTGCCAGCACCCCCCTGGGGGTGGACACTGAAGCTTTCTTT. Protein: CASTPLGVDTEAFF.

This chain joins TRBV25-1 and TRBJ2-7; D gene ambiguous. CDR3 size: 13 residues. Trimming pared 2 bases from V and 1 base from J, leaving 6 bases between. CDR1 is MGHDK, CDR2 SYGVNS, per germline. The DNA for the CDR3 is TGTGCCAGCAGTGAAGAGTGGTCCTACGAGCAGTACTTC. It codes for CASSEEWSYEQYF.

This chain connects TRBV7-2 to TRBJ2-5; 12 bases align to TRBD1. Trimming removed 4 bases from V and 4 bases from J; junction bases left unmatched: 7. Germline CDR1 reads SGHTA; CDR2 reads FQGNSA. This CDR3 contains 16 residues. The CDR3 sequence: CASSSGTGGSGETQYF. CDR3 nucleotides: TGTGCCAGCAGCTCGGGGACAGGGGGCTCAGGAGAGACCCAGTACTTC.

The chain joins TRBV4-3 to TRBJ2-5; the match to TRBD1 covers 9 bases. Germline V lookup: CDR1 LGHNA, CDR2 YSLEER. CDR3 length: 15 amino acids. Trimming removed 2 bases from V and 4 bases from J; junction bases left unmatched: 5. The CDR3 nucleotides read TGCGCCAGCAGCCAAACGGGGACAGGGCGAGAGACCCAGTACTTC. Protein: CASSQTGTGRETQYF.

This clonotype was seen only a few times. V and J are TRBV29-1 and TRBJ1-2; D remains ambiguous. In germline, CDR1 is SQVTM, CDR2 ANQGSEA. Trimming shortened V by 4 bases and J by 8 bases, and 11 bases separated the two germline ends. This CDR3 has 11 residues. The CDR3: CSVGGGIGYTF. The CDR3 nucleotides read TGCAGCGTTGGTGGTGGGATAGGCTACACCTTC.

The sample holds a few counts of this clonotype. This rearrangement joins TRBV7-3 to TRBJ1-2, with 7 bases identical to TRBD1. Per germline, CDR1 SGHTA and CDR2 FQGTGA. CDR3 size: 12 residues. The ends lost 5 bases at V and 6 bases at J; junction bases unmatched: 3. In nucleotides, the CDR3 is TGTGCCAGCAGCCATGGACAGGATGGCTACACCTTC. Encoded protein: CASSHGQDGYTF.

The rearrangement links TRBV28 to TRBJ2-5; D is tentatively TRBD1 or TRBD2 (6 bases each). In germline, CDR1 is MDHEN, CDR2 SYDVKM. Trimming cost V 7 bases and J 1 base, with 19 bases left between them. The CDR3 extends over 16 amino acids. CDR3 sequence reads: CASKEGGRLFQETQYF. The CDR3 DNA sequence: TGTGCCAGCAAAGAAGGGGGGCGGCTTTTCCAAGAGACCCAGTACTTC.

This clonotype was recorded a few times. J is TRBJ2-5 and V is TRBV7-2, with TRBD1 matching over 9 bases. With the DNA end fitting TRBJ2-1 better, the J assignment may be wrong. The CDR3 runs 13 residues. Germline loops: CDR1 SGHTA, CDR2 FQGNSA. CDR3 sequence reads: CASSPTGGREQFF. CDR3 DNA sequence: TGTGCCAGCAGTCCCACAGGGGGCAGGGAGCAGTTCTTC.

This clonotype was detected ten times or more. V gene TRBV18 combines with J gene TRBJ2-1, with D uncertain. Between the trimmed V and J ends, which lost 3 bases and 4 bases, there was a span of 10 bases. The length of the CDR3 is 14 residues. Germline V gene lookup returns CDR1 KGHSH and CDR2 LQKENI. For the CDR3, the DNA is TGTGCCAGCTCACCCCCGGACGGTTACAATGAGCAGTTCTTC. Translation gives CASSPPDGYNEQFF. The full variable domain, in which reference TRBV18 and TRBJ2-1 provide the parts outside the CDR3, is NAGVMQNPRHLVRRRGQEARLRCSPMKGHSHVYWYRQLPEEGLKFMVYLQKENIIDESGMPKERFSAEFPKEGPSILRIQQVVRGDSAAYFCASSPPDGYNEQFFGPGTRLTVL.

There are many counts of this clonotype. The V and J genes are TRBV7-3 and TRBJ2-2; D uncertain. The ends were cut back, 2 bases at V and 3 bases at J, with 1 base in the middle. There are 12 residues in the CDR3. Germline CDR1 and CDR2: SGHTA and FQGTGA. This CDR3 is CASSLDTGELFF. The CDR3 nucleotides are TGTGCCAGCAGCTTAGACACCGGGGAGCTGTTTTTT. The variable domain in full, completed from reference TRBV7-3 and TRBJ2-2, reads GAGVSQTPSNKVTEKGKYVELRCDPISGHTALYWYRQSLGQGPEFLIYFQGTGAADDSGLPNDRFFAVRPEGSVSTLKIQRTERGDSAVYLCASSLDTGELFFGEGSRLTVL.

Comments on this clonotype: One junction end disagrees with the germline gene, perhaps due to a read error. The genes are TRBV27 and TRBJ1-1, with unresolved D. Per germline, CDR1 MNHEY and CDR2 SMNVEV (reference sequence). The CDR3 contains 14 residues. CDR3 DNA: TGTGCAAGCAGTATAAACCCAGGCTGGACTGAAGCTTTCTTT. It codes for CASSINPGWTEAFF.

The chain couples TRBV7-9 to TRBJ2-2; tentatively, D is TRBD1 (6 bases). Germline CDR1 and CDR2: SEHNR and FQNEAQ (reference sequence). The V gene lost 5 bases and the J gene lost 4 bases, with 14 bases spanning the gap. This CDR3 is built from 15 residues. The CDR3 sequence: CASSLPQGPTGELFF. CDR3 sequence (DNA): TGTGCCAGCAGCCTTCCACAGGGTCCCACCGGGGAGCTGTTTTTT. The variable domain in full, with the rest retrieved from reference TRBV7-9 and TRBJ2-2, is DTGVSQNPRHKITKRGQNVTFRCDPISEHNRLYWYRQTLGQGPEFLTYFQNEAQLEKSRLLSDRFSAERPKGSFSTLEIQRTEQGDSAMYLCASSLPQGPTGELFFGEGSRLTVL.

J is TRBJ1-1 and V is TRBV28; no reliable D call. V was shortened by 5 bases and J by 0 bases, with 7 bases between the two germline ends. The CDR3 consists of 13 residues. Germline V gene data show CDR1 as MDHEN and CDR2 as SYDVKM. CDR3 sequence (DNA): TGTGCCAGCAGTAGGCACGTGAACACTGAAGCTTTCTTT. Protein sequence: CASSRHVNTEAFF.

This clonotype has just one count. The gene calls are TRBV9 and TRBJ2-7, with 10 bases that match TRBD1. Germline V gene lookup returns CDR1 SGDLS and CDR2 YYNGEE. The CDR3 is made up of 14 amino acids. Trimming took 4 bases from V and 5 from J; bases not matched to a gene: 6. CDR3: CASSYRQGANEQYF. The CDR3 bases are TGTGCCAGCAGCTACCGACAGGGGGCTAACGAGCAGTACTTC.

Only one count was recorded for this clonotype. The DNA of the CDR3 is TGTGCCAGCAGCCAAGATGGGAACGCAAGGATGTTCGGCTACACCTTC. This encodes CASSQDGNARMFGYTF. J is TRBJ1-2 and V is TRBV14, with D uncertain. The CDR3 loop spans 16 amino acids. The V and J ends lost 0 bases and 8 bases respectively, with 19 bases between them. In germline, CDR1 is SGHDN, CDR2 FVKESK.